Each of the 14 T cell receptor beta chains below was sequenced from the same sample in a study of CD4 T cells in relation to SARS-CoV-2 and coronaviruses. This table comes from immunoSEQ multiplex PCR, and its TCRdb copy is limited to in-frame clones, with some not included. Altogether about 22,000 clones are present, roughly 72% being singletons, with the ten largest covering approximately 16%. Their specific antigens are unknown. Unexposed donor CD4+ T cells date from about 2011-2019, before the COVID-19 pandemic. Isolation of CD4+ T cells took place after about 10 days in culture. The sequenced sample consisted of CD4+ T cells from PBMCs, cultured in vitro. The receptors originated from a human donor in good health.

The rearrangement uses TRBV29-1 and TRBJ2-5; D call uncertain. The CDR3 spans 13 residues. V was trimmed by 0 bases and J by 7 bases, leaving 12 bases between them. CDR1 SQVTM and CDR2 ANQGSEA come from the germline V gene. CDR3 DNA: TGCAGCGTTGAAGAGGCTTCCTCGGGGACCCAGTACTTC. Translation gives CSVEEASSGTQYF.

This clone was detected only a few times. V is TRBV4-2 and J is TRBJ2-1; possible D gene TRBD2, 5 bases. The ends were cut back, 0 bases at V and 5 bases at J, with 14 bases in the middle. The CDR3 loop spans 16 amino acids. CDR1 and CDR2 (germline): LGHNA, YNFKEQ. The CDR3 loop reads CASSQDYLPGNNEQFF. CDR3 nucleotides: TGTGCCAGCAGCCAAGATTACCTCCCCGGGAACAATGAGCAGTTCTTC.

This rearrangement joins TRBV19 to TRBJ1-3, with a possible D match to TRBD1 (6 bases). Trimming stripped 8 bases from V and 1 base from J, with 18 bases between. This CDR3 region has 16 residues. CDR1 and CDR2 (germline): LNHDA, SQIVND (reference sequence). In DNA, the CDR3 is TGTGCCAGTCTCCCGGGGGCTCACAGGTCTGGAAACACCATATATTTT. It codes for CASLPGAHRSGNTIYF.

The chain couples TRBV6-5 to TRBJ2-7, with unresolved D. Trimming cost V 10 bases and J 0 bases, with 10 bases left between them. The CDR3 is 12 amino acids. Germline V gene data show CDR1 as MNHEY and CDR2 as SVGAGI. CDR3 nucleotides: TGTGCCACGGAGAGAAGCTCCTACGAGCAGTACTTC. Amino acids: CATERSSYEQYF.

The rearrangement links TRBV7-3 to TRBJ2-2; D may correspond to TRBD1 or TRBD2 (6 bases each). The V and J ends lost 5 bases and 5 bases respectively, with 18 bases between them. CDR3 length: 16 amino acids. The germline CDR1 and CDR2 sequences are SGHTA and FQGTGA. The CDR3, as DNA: TGTGCCAGCAGCGTAGGAAGGGGGGTAGAAACCGGGGAGCTGTTTTTT. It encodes CASSVGRGVETGELFF.

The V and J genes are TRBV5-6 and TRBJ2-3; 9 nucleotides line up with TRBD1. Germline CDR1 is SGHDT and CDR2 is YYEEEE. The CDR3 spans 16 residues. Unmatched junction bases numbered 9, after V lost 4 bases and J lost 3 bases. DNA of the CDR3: TGTGCCAGCAGCCGAACCGGGACAGGGAGAACAGATACGCAGTATTTT. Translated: CASSRTGTGRTDTQYF.

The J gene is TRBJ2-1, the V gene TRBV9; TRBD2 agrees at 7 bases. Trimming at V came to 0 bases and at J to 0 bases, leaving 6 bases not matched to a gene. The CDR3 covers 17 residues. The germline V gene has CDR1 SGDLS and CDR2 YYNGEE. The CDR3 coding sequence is TGTGCCAGCAGCGTAGGGGGGGGAAGAGACTCCTACAATGAGCAGTTCTTC. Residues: CASSVGGGRDSYNEQFF.

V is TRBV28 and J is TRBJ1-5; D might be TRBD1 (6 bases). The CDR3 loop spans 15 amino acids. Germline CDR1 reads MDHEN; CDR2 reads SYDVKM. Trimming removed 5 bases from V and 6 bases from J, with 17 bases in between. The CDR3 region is CASSEGQFWGQPQHF. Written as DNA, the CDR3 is TGTGCCAGCAGTGAAGGACAGTTCTGGGGTCAGCCCCAGCATTTT.

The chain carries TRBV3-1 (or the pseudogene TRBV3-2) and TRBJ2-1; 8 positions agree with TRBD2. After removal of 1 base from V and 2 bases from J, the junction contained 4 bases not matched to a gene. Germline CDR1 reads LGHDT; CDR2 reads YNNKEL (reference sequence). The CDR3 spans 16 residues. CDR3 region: CASSQGLGGAYNEQFF. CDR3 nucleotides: TGTGCCAGCAGCCAAGGTCTCGGGGGGGCCTACAATGAGCAGTTCTTC.

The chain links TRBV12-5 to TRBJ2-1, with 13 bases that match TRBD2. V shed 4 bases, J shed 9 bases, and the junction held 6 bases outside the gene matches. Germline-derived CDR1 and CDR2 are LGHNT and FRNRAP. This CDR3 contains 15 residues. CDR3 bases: TGTGCTAGTGGTTCCGGACTAGCGGGAGTAGCTGAGCAGTTCTTC. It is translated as CASGSGLAGVAEQFF.

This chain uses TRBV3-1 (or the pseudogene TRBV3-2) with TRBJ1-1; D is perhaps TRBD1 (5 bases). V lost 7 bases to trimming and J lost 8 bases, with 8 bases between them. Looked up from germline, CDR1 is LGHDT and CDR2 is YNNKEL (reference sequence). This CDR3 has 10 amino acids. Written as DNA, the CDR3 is TGTGCCAGCAACTCAGGGGAAGCTTTCTTT. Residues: CASNSGEAFF.

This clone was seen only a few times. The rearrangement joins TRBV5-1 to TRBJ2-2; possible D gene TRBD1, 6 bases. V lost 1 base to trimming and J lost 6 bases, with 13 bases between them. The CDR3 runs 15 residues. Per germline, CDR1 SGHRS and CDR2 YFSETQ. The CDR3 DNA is TGCGCCAGCAGCTTGTTCGCAGGGGACCCCGGGGAGCTGTTTTTT. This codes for CASSLFAGDPGELFF.

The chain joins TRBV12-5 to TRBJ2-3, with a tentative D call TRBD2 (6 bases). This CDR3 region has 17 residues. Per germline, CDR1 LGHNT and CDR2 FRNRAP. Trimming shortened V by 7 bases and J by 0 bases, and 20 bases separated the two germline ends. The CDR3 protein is CASAASRRRASTDTQYF. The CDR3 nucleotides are TGTGCTAGTGCCGCGAGCAGGAGGAGGGCTAGCACAGATACGCAGTATTTT.

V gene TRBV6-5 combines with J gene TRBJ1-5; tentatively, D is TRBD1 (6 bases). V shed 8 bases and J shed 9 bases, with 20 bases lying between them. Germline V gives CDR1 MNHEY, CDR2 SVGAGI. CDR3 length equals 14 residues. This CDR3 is CASLMTGTKRPQHF. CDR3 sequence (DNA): TGTGCCAGCCTAATGACAGGCACGAAAAGGCCCCAGCATTTT.